This T cell receptor beta chain was found in a study of T-cell reconstitution after alpha-beta-depleted transplantation in children. Study outcomes and limitations: In patients about two months after transplant, alpha-beta T cells reportedly arose from several hundred expanded graft clones. Hyperexpanded clones declined; after one year, newly produced T cells mostly supplied diversity.

The length of the CDR3 is 15 residues. Germline V gene sequence: CDR1 SGHRS, CDR2 YFSETQ. Trimming removed 4 bases from V and 3 bases from J; junction bases left unmatched: 6. This clonotype appeared a few times. Its target is not known. For TCRbeta, the library was prepared with unique molecular identifiers. TCRdb fed the PCR reads into MiXCR, producing one record per CDR3 protein. In the table there are tens of thousands of distinct CDR3 sequences, 15% to 20% of which are singletons. The sample was PBMCs, mostly from graft donor cells, taken 360 days after TCRalphabeta/CD19-depleted stem cell transplant. This rearrangement joins TRBV5-1 to TRBJ2-7, with 11 bases fitting TRBD2. The clonotype comes from a male patient aged 2-10 years who had a stem cell transplant for acute lymphoblastic leukemia, so the T cells may come from the graft donor. The CDR3 is CASSRLGTSGYEQYF. CDR3 sequence (DNA): TGCGCCAGCAGCAGACTCGGGACTAGCGGCTACGAGCAGTACTTC. The full variable domain, its missing parts supplied by reference TRBV5-1 and TRBJ2-7, is KAGVTQTPRYLIKTRGQQVTLSCSPISGHRSVSWYQQTPGQGLQFLFEYFSETQRNKGNFPGRFSGRQFSNSRSEMNVSTLELGDSALYLCASSRLGTSGYEQYFGPGTRLTVT.